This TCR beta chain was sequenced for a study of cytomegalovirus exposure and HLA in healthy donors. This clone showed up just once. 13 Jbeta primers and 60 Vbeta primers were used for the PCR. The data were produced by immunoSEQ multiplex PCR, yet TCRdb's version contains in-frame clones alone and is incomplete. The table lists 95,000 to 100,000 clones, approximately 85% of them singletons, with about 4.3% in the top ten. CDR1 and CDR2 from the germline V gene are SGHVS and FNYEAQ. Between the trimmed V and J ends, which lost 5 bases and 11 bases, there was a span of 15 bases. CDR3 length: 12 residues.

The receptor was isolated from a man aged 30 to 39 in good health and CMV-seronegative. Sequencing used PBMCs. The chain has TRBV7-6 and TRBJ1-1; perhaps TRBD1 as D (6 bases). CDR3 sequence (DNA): TGTGCCAGCAGCCAGGGGCAGGGTACGGCTTTCTTT. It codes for CASSQGQGTAFF.